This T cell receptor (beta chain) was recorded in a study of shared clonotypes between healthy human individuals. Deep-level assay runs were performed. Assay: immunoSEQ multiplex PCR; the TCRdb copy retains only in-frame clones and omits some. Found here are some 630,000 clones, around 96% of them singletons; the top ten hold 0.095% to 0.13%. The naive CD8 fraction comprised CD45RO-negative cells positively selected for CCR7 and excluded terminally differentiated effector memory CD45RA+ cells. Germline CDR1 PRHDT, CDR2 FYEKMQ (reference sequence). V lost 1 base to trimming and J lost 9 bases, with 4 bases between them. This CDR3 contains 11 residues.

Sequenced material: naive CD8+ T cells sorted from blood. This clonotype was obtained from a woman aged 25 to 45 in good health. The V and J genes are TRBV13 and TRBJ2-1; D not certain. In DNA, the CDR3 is TGTGCCAGCAGCTTAGAGGGTGAGCAGTTCTTC. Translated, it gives CASSLEGEQFF.